This TCR beta chain was profiled in a study of blood T cell repertoires in COVID-19. Study-level information: PBMCs, B-cell-depleted T cells, or T cells provided the cDNA or gDNA that made up the material.

The length of the CDR3 is 16 residues. CDR1 is SGDLS, CDR2 YYNGEE, per germline. V dropped 4 bases and J dropped 0 bases, with 14 bases sitting between them. As handled by the study authors: Reference gene primer amplification yielded estimated nucleated cell counts. Clones were sequenced by immunoSEQ multiplex PCR, and TCRdb holds only the in-frame ones, with some missing. The DNA gave D and trimming, while V, J and clone size come from that table. The repertoire holds about 240,000 clones, with about nine tenths as singletons. The TCR originated in a man aged 55 to 70 who had recovered from COVID-19. The chain carries TRBV9 and TRBJ1-3; D not resolved. Input material: peripheral blood. The CDR3 DNA reads as TGTGCCAGCAGCCCTCGGGGTGAGGCCTCTGGAAACACCATATATTTT. It is translated as CASSPRGEASGNTIYF.